The following is a T cell receptor beta chain sequence with its context. What it binds is not known. Profiled with immunoSEQ multiplex PCR; TCRdb holds only in-frame clones, not every one. The repertoire holds 95,000 to 130,000 clones, roughly nine tenths seen once, with 1.6% in the top ten. The data were obtained in a study of T cell responses to AZD1222 COVID-19 vaccine. Overall study results and limits: A mostly white British donor set with more females was recruited, and clonal diversity was possibly underestimated.

The CDR3 loop spans 16 amino acids. Germline values: CDR1 SGHDT, CDR2 YYEEEE. V lost 5 bases and J lost 8, with 25 bases in between. The chain is built from TRBV5-6 and TRBJ1-2; maybe TRBD1 (5 bases). This sequence was found in an adult who received the AZD1222 COVID-19 vaccine. Sequencing used peripheral blood, obtained 28 days after the second AZD1222 dose. DNA of the CDR3: TGTGCCAGCAGGAAATATGAGGAGGGGATTAGAGGAGGCTACACCTTC. It encodes CASRKYEEGIRGGYTF. The variable domain in full, with the rest retrieved from reference TRBV5-6 and TRBJ1-2, is DAGVTQSPTHLIKTRGQQVTLRCSPKSGHDTVSWYQQALGQGPQFIFQYYEEEERQRGNFPDRFSGHQFPNYSSELNVNALLLGDSALYLCASRKYEEGIRGGYTFGSGTRLTVV.